The next 5 T cell receptor beta chains were all read from a single sample in a study of T-cell reconstitution after alpha-beta-depleted transplantation in children. Unique molecular identifiers were incorporated during preparation of the TCRbeta library. From the PCR reads, TCRdb called clonotypes with MiXCR, one entry per CDR3 protein. The sample yields 200,000 to 250,000 distinct CDR3 sequences, roughly 9% seen once. This specimen was PBMCs from the stem cell graft donor, taken from the stem cell graft. The receptors come from a human donor who donated a stem cell graft to a child with acute lymphoblastic leukemia.

This clonotype appeared a few times. Here the CDR3 DNA reads TGCAGTGCCCTACCGTCCCCCGCCTCCCGGGGAATCATAAGCTACGAGCAGTACTTC. It yields the protein CSALPSPASRGIISYEQYF. The rearrangement links TRBV20-1 to TRBJ2-7, with D maybe TRBD2 (5 bases). CDR1 and CDR2 from the germline V gene are DFQATT and SNEGSKA (reference sequence). This CDR3 contains 19 residues. V gave up 6 bases and J gave up 3 bases, with 33 bases separating them.

This chain links TRBV4-1 with TRBJ1-2, with 7 positions matching TRBD1. The V segment lost 3 bases and the J segment 5 bases; nucleotides outside the gene matches: 9. The V gene's germline CDR1 is MGHRA and CDR2 YSYEKL. The CDR3 consists of 15 residues. CDR3 bases: TGCGCCAGCAGCCAGGCGGGACAGTCGACATATGGCTACACCTTC. Its protein is CASSQAGQSTYGYTF.

The V and J genes are TRBV9 and TRBJ2-7; 9 nucleotides line up with TRBD2. The junction had 4 bases not matched to a gene; V was cut back by 0 bases and J by 3 bases. The CDR3 loop spans 15 amino acids. The germline V gene encodes CDR1 SGDLS and CDR2 YYNGEE. The CDR3 spells CASSVGGGGDYEQYF. The CDR3 DNA reads as TGTGCCAGCAGCGTAGGTGGCGGGGGGGACTACGAGCAGTACTTC.

This clonotype appeared a few times. This sequence joins TRBV24-1 and TRBJ2-7; D gene ambiguous. The CDR3 has 15 residues. V was cut by 11 bases and J by 0 bases, with 19 bases left in between. Looked up from germline, CDR1 is KGHDR and CDR2 is SFDVKD. CDR3 protein: CAIPPRSSYSYEQYF. The CDR3 nucleotides are TGTGCCATCCCTCCTCGCAGTTCTTACTCCTACGAGCAGTACTTC.

The sample holds many counts of this clonotype. The V call is TRBV3-1, the J call TRBJ2-7; 11 nucleotides agree with TRBD2. Germline V gene sequence: CDR1 LGHDT, CDR2 YNNKEL (reference sequence). V gave up 2 bases and J gave up 0 bases; unmatched junction bases: 0. The CDR3 is made up of 15 amino acids. Written as DNA, the CDR3 is TGTGCCAGCAGCCAAACTAGCGGGGGCTCCTACGAGCAGTACTTC. Protein: CASSQTSGGSYEQYF.